One and the same sample provided the 20 T cell receptor beta chains below, sequenced in a study of blood T cell repertoires in COVID-19. This table comes from immunoSEQ multiplex PCR, and its TCRdb copy is limited to in-frame clones, with some not included. The table lists 120,000 to 150,000 clones, around four fifths of them singletons. Sequencing was performed on peripheral blood. The receptor set was obtained from a woman aged 40 to 49 with active or convalescent COVID-19.

This clone was detected once. The gene calls are TRBV10-2 and TRBJ1-5, with 8 bases identical to TRBD1. V gave up 6 bases and J gave up 4 bases; unmatched junction bases: 8. Looked up from germline, CDR1 is WSHSY and CDR2 is SAAADI. CDR3 length: 15 residues. The CDR3 DNA reads TGCGCCAGCAGACCCGGGACAGGCGTAAATCAGCCCCAGCATTTT. Residues: CASRPGTGVNQPQHF.

This clone appeared a single time. The chain recombines TRBV27 with TRBJ1-2, with 7 positions matching TRBD1. Germline-derived CDR1 and CDR2 are MNHEY and SMNVEV (reference sequence). This CDR3 contains 15 residues. The junction had 8 bases not matched to a gene; V was cut back by 5 bases and J by 2 bases. CDR3 in amino acids: CASSPRQGINYGYTF. CDR3 bases: TGTGCCAGCAGTCCTAGACAGGGTATAAACTATGGCTACACCTTC.

The chain recombines TRBV14 with TRBJ1-1; D gene unclear. The V and J ends lost 4 bases and 7 bases respectively, with 10 bases between them. CDR3 size: 12 residues. Germline values: CDR1 SGHDN, CDR2 FVKESK. The CDR3 is CASSRSLFEAFF. CDR3 coding DNA: TGTGCCAGCAGCCGGAGCCTATTTGAAGCTTTCTTT.

This clone was seen a single time. This chain uses TRBV19 with TRBJ1-2, with D possibly TRBD1 on 5 matching bases. The germline V gene has CDR1 LNHDA and CDR2 SQIVND (reference sequence). The CDR3 contains 15 residues. Trimming cost V 2 bases and J 8 bases, with 18 bases left between them. The CDR3 nucleotides read TGTGCCAGTAGTATAAAGGACACGGTTTCGGGCGGCTACACCTTC. It yields the protein CASSIKDTVSGGYTF.

This chain links TRBV5-1 with TRBJ1-1, with 8 positions matching TRBD1. Germline assignment: CDR1 SGHRS and CDR2 YFSETQ. There are 16 residues in the CDR3. J lost 4 bases, V lost 0 bases, and 8 bases had no gene match. Here the CDR3 reads CASSLEGTGRGTEAFF. Written as DNA, the CDR3 is TGCGCCAGCAGCTTGGAGGGGACAGGCCGGGGCACTGAAGCTTTCTTT. The full variable domain, its missing parts supplied by reference TRBV5-1 and TRBJ1-1, is KAGVTQTPRYLIKTRGQQVTLSCSPISGHRSVSWYQQTPGQGLQFLFEYFSETQRNKGNFPGRFSGRQFSNSRSEMNVSTLELGDSALYLCASSLEGTGRGTEAFFGQGTRLTVV.

V is TRBV28 and J is TRBJ1-5; the D is unclear. This CDR3 region has 14 residues. Deletions cut 5 bases from V and 4 bases from J, with 12 bases between. Germline V gives CDR1 MDHEN, CDR2 SYDVKM. The CDR3 nucleotides are TGTGCCAGCAGTCTTCTCTTCTCGAATCAGCCCCAGCATTTT. This encodes CASSLLFSNQPQHF.

This clone was observed a single time. The chain has TRBV3-1 (or the pseudogene TRBV3-2) and TRBJ1-3; 9 positions agree with TRBD1. Germline V gene sequence: CDR1 LGHDT, CDR2 YNNKEL (reference sequence). The CDR3 spans 17 residues. The J segment lost 2 bases and the V segment lost 1 base, leaving 6 bases of the junction unmatched. The CDR3 sequence: CASSQGGQGWAGNTIYF. The DNA for the CDR3 is TGTGCCAGCAGCCAAGGAGGACAGGGGTGGGCTGGAAACACCATATATTTT.

This chain links TRBV29-1 with TRBJ2-5; D might be TRBD1 (6 bases). With 4 bases removed from V and 5 bases from J, the gap between germline ends came to 14 bases. CDR3 length: 13 residues. CDR1 is SQVTM, CDR2 ANQGSEA, per germline. The CDR3 here is CSVVPTGWETQYF. CDR3 DNA: TGCAGCGTTGTTCCAACAGGGTGGGAGACCCAGTACTTC.

This chain links TRBV2 with TRBJ2-5; 8 nucleotides agree with TRBD2. There are 14 residues in the CDR3. V was pared by 5 bases and J by 5 bases, with 7 bases of the junction left unmatched. Per the germline V gene, CDR1 is SNHLY and CDR2 is FYNNEI. In nucleotides, the CDR3 is TGTGCCAGCAGTACCTCGGGAGGGCCGGAGACCCAGTACTTC. It translates to CASSTSGGPETQYF.

V and J are TRBV10-3 and TRBJ2-2; 7 nucleotides match TRBD1. The CDR3 loop spans 16 amino acids. J gave up 0 bases and V 0 bases, and 1 base lay outside the gene matches. Germline V gives CDR1 ENHRY, CDR2 SYGVKD. The CDR3 coding sequence is TGTGCCATCAGTGAGTCTGGGACAGCGAACACCGGGGAGCTGTTTTTT. Residues: CAISESGTANTGELFF.

In DNA form, the CDR3 reads TGTGCCAGCTCACCAACGGGCGGGAGCTCCTACGAGCAGTACTTC. Its translation: CASSPTGGSSYEQYF. The chain uses TRBV18 and TRBJ2-7, with 7 bases that match TRBD2. CDR1 is KGHSH and CDR2 is LQKENI in the germline V gene. The CDR3 consists of 15 residues. The junction had 4 bases not matched to a gene; V was cut back by 2 bases and J by 0 bases.

The genes are TRBV30 and TRBJ2-7, with 8 bases that match TRBD1. The CDR3 runs to 14 residues. J gave up 3 bases and V 1 base, and 5 bases lay outside the gene matches. CDR1 is GTSNPN and CDR2 is SVGIG in the germline V gene (reference sequence). CDR3 sequence reads: CAWSAGTGLYEQYF. The CDR3 region has the DNA TGTGCCTGGAGTGCCGGGACAGGACTCTACGAGCAGTACTTC.

This clone was seen more than once but under ten times. The CDR3 sequence is CASSPSSGGRTDTQYF. The CDR3 bases are TGTGCCAGCTCACCTTCTAGCGGGGGGCGCACAGATACGCAGTATTTT. The chain joins TRBV18 to TRBJ2-3, with 11 bases fitting TRBD2. From germline, CDR1 is KGHSH and CDR2 LQKENI. Germline trimming cut 3 bases from V and 1 base from J; bases unmatched to any gene: 3. The CDR3 is made up of 16 amino acids.

The chain uses TRBV30 and TRBJ2-1, with D unresolved. The CDR3 is 11 residues long. V lost 1 base and J lost 10, with 8 bases in between. Germline V gene data show CDR1 as GTSNPN and CDR2 as SVGIG (reference sequence). For the CDR3, the DNA is TGTGCCTGGAGTGGCGGAAGGGAGCAGTTCTTC. Residues: CAWSGGREQFF.

V is TRBV19 and J is TRBJ1-5; 9 bases align to TRBD1. The length of the CDR3 is 16 residues. The V gene end was trimmed by 5 bases and the J gene end by 3 bases; junction bases not matched to a gene: 8. The germline V gene has CDR1 LNHDA and CDR2 SQIVND (reference sequence). The DNA for the CDR3 is TGTGCCAGTAGTCCCGGGACAGGGTGGGACAATCAGCCCCAGCATTTT. It is translated as CASSPGTGWDNQPQHF.

This chain links TRBV7-2 with TRBJ1-1, with TRBD1 as a possible D gene (5 bases). Germline V lookup: CDR1 SGHTA, CDR2 FQGNSA. The CDR3 has 13 amino acids. V lost 5 bases and J lost 1, with 8 bases in between. The CDR3 DNA follows: TGTGCCAGCAGCCAAGACAGGAACACTGAAGCTTTCTTT. Residues: CASSQDRNTEAFF.

The gene calls are TRBV18 and TRBJ2-5; 8 bases fit TRBD2. V lost 3 bases, J lost 4 bases, and 7 bases stayed unmatched. This CDR3 is 15 amino acids long. Germline V gene data show CDR1 as KGHSH and CDR2 as LQKENI. CDR3 DNA: TGTGCCAGCTCACCGAGACGGGGGGGAGGAGAGACCCAGTACTTC. Protein: CASSPRRGGGETQYF. Together with reference TRBV18 and TRBJ2-5, the CDR3 gives the full variable domain: NAGVMQNPRHLVRRRGQEARLRCSPMKGHSHVYWYRQLPEEGLKFMVYLQKENIIDESGMPKERFSAEFPKEGPSILRIQQVVRGDSAAYFCASSPRRGGGETQYFGPGTRLLVL.

This chain uses TRBV12-2 with TRBJ2-1; the table's D call TRBD2 went unverified against the DNA. TRBV12-2 is classified as a pseudogene. The CDR3 covers 22 residues. The CDR3 loop reads CASRLGVRSGGLYDISYNEQFF. The CDR3 DNA reads as TGTGCAAGTCGCTTAGGCGTTAGGAGCGGGGGCCTCTACGATATCTCCTACAATGAGCAGTTCTTC.

The chain employs TRBV28 and TRBJ1-6, with TRBD1 matching over 8 bases. V was pared by 7 bases and J by 4 bases, with 3 bases of the junction left unmatched. The V gene's germline CDR1 is MDHEN and CDR2 SYDVKM. This CDR3 comprises 14 residues. The CDR3 nucleotides read TGTGCCAGCACAAGGACAGGGTATAATTCACCCCTCCACTTT. This translates into CASTRTGYNSPLHF.

This rearrangement joins TRBV7-2 to TRBJ1-5, with 9 bases matching TRBD1. The CDR3 consists of 16 residues. From germline, CDR1 is SGHTA and CDR2 FQGNSA. Trimming cost V 3 bases and J 4 bases; bases outside gene matches: 7. CDR3: CASSLTGGTGNQPQHF. The CDR3 nucleotides are TGTGCCAGCAGCTTGACAGGGGGTACGGGGAATCAGCCCCAGCATTTT.